This TCR beta chain was profiled in a study of shared clonotypes between healthy human individuals. Study observations and caveats: When compared with the clonotypes that were shared by all four sorted-subset donors, the non-shared clonotypes turned out to have lower generation probabilities.

Replicate PCRs run on sorted subsets employed about 220 ng DNA, some 33,000 T cell genomes. This table comes from immunoSEQ multiplex PCR, and its TCRdb copy is limited to in-frame clones, with some not included. This sample has a few million clones, with approximately 95% found just once. A remark on this clone: Its specificity is unknown.

Germline loops: CDR1 MNHEY, CDR2 SVGAGI. The CDR3 runs 15 residues. With V trimmed by 2 bases and J by 9 bases, 9 bases remained unmatched. The specimen sequenced was naive CD4+ T cells from PBMCs. Subset reported: CD45RA+ positively selected. The TCR originated in a man aged 18 to 35 in good health. Some clones in this sample may be carry-over from other donors' samples. The V and J genes are TRBV6-5 and TRBJ2-1; 8 bases fit TRBD2. CDR3 sequence (DNA): TGTGCCAGCAGTTACAAGGGACTAGTTAAGGGTGAGCAGTTCTTC. Translated: CASSYKGLVKGEQFF.